The rows below give T cell receptor beta chains drawn from one sample of a study of spatial heterogeneity in lung cancer. TCRdb re-derived calls from the 5' RACE reads in MiXCR, one entry per CDR3 protein. The top ten hold approximately 17% of the sample, which has roughly 120,000 distinct CDR3 sequences, about 12% seen once. Sample: PBMCs, taken at follow-up. The source is a male donor with early-stage non-small cell lung cancer. The CDR3 runs from the conserved cysteine through the conserved F or W. The D gene is left open where the match is weak. Clone sizes are given selectively: once, few, many, or a class where the clone is expanded.

v_gene	j_gene	abundance	d_gene	CDR3nt	CDR3aa
TRBV10-3	TRBJ2-7	few	-	TGTGCCATCAAACATGTCTCCTACGAGCAGTACTTC	CAIKHVSYEQYF
TRBV10-3	TRBJ2-7	few	TRBD1	TGTGCCATCAGAGCCGGGACAGGGGGCGCAGAGCAGTACTTC	CAIRAGTGGAEQYF
TRBV2	TRBJ2-1	many	TRBD1	TGTGCCAGCAGTGAGGGACAGGGCCTGGACAATGAGCAGTTCTTC	CASSEGQGLDNEQFF
TRBV18	TRBJ1-1	few	TRBD1	TGTGCCAGCTCACCTGAGACAGGGCCCCCGACTGAAGCTTTCTTT	CASSPETGPPTEAFF
TRBV7-2	TRBJ2-5	-	-	TGTGCCTGCAGCTCGCTCGGACTCTCCCAAGAGACCCAGTACTTC	CACSSLGLSQETQYF
TRBV28	TRBJ2-7	many	-	TGTGCCAGCAGTTTAAGAGACGGATTATCCTACGAGCAGTACTTC	CASSLRDGLSYEQYF
TRBV4-3	TRBJ1-4	few	-	TGCGCCAGCAGCCAAGATGGAGGGGGGAATGAAAAACTGTTTTTT	CASSQDGGGNEKLFF
TRBV10-3	TRBJ2-7	few	-	TGTGCCATCACATCGGGTGGCGAGCAGTACTTC	CAITSGGEQYF
TRBV5-1	TRBJ2-7	-	-	TGCGCCAGCAGCATCAAACTCCACGAGCAGTACTTC	CASSIKLHEQYF
TRBV29-1	TRBJ2-7	many	TRBD1	TGCAGCGTTGTCCCCGGACAGGGGCGCGAGCAGTACTTC	CSVVPGQGREQYF
TRBV12-3/TRBV12-4	TRBJ1-1	-	-	TGTGCCAGCAGGGCTACGGTGATGAACACTGAAGCTTTCTTT	CASRATVMNTEAFF
TRBV12-3/TRBV12-4	TRBJ2-7	-	-	TGTGCCAGCAGTTTAGCGGTGCAGGGCTACGAGCAGTACTTC	CASSLAVQGYEQYF
TRBV24-1	TRBJ2-7	few	TRBD1	TGTGCCACCAGTGATTCAGGGGGCAACTACGAGCAGTACTTC	CATSDSGGNYEQYF
TRBV5-6	TRBJ2-7	many	-	TGTGCCAGCAAGACAAACTCCTACGAGCAGTACTTC	CASKTNSYEQYF
TRBV28	TRBJ1-2	many	-	TGTGCCGCCGCGGAACTATATGGCTACACCTTC	CAAAELYGYTF
TRBV7-2	TRBJ1-2	once	TRBD1	TGTGCCAGCAGCTCAAGACAGGGGGCCTATGGCTACACCTTC	CASSSRQGAYGYTF
TRBV20-1	TRBJ1-6	-	TRBD1	TGCAGTGCTAGGGCCGGGACAGGGACCTCACCCCTCCACTTT	CSARAGTGTSPLHF
TRBV27	TRBJ1-1	-	-	TGTGCCAGCAGTCAGGGACTTGAACGGGGAGCTTTCTTT	CASSQGLERGAFF
TRBV10-2	TRBJ1-5	-	-	TGCGCCAGCAGTGAGTCTGGACGGAATCAGCCCCAGCATTTT	CASSESGRNQPQHF
TRBV20-1	TRBJ2-7	once	-	TGCAGTGCTAGAGACAGCCACGAGCAGTACTTC	CSARDSHEQYF
TRBV12-3/TRBV12-4	TRBJ1-5	many	-	TGTGCCAGCCACCCGGGCCAGTCGGGGGATCAGCCCCAGCATTTT	CASHPGQSGDQPQHF
TRBV3-1	TRBJ2-3	few	-	TGTGCCAGCAGCTTGGGACCGTCCAGCACAGATACGCAGTATTTT	CASSLGPSSTDTQYF
TRBV12-3/TRBV12-4	TRBJ2-4	many	TRBD1	TGTGCCAGCAGTAGCAGACAGGGGCCAAGTGTGGCCAAAAACATTCAGTACTTC	CASSSRQGPSVAKNIQYF
TRBV5-1	TRBJ2-5	-	-	TGCGCCAGCAGCTTCCAGGGAACAGAAGAGACCCAGTACTTC	CASSFQGTEETQYF
TRBV5-6	TRBJ2-3	-	TRBD1	TGTGCCAGCAGCTTTGTCCGAATCGGACAGGGGTTAGGCACAGATACGCAGTATTTT	CASSFVRIGQGLGTDTQYF
TRBV20-1	TRBJ1-6	many	-	TGCAGTGCTGGGACCCGGGACCTGAGGGGTTCACCCCTCCACTTT	CSAGTRDLRGSPLHF
TRBV20-1	TRBJ2-1	many	TRBD2	TGCAGTGCTAGAGATCCTAAGCGGGGGGAGGATGAGCAGTTCTTC	CSARDPKRGEDEQFF
TRBV9	TRBJ2-3	few	-	TGTGCCAGTGCTGCAGGGGGCACAGATACGCAGTATTTT	CASAAGGTDTQYF
TRBV12-3/TRBV12-4	TRBJ2-7	-	-	TGTGCCAGCAGACTCACGACAGGCCGTTCCTTCGAGCAGTACTTC	CASRLTTGRSFEQYF
TRBV7-9	TRBJ2-1	-	-	TGTGCCAGCAGCCCCGACAATTACAATGAGCAGTTCTTC	CASSPDNYNEQFF
TRBV14	TRBJ1-4	-	-	TGTGCCAGCAGCCCGGGACAACGGGAAAAACTGTTTTTT	CASSPGQREKLFF
TRBV6-5	TRBJ2-7	few	-	TGTGCCAGCAGTTCGGTATTGGGAGAGCAGTACTTC	CASSSVLGEQYF